This T cell receptor (beta chain) came from a study of blood T cell repertoires in COVID-19. Study background: Italy, Spain and the United States were the sources of the convalescent and acute COVID-19 samples.

CDR1 is SGHDN, CDR2 FVKESK, per germline. The CDR3 is made up of 14 amino acids. V gave up 3 bases and J gave up 1 base, with 7 bases separating them. Generated by immunoSEQ multiplex PCR, the TCRdb table keeps only in-frame clones and is missing some. The data show hundreds of thousands of clones, 80% to 90% seen once. Sample: peripheral blood. The gene calls are TRBV14 and TRBJ2-4; D might be TRBD1 (6 bases). The sequence came from an elderly man with acute or convalescent COVID-19. In DNA form, the CDR3 reads TGTGCCAGCAGCCAGGGGGCGGCCAAAAACATTCAGTACTTC. It yields the protein CASSQGAAKNIQYF.